This T cell receptor beta chain derives from a study of T cell responses to AZD1222 COVID-19 vaccine. Study-wide results and caveats: It should be noted that donors were predominantly white British and more often female, and clonal diversity was possibly underestimated.

Clones were sequenced by immunoSEQ multiplex PCR, and TCRdb holds only the in-frame ones, with some missing. Of 150,000 or so clones listed, about nine tenths are singletons. In regard to this clone: Its antigen is still unknown.

The clonotype was recovered from an adult in good health. Sequencing was performed on peripheral blood, taken on day 0 of MenACWY control vaccination.

The CDR3 nucleotides are TGCGCCAGCAGCCCCAGGGTGCGGGAGACCCAGTACTTC. Translating it yields CASSPRVRETQYF. This chain links TRBV5-1 with TRBJ2-5; D may be TRBD1 (5 bases). The germline V gene encodes CDR1 SGHRS and CDR2 YFSETQ. V was trimmed by 4 bases and J by 5 bases, leaving 12 bases between them. The CDR3 contains 13 residues.